This record covers a single T cell receptor (beta chain). Its antigen is undetermined. The sample belongs to a study of siplizumab effects on memory and regulatory T cells. Findings of the study overall: The majority of clones, roughly 80-97% of proliferating CD4+ or CD8+ clones, lacked an assignable naive or memory phenotype. Memory cells that were CD4+ and unstimulated gave rise to alloreactive sequences, which siplizumab significantly reduced. Alloreactive clones mapping to unstimulated subsets formed only a minor fraction.

The CDR3 loop spans 11 amino acids. Germline CDR1 reads DFQATT; CDR2 reads SNEGSKA (reference sequence). Trimming removed 6 bases from V and 5 bases from J, with 9 bases in between. The assay was immunoSEQ multiplex PCR, and TCRdb's table has in-frame clones only and misses some. Here the sample spans roughly 120,000 clones, about 94% being singletons. The TCR sequence derives from a human donor in good health. Sequences were obtained from non-Treg CD4+ T cells sorted from blood. The V call is TRBV20-1, the J call TRBJ2-3, with D hard to call. This chain's CDR3 is CSAAPEDTQYF. CDR3 sequence (DNA): TGCAGTGCCGCCCCCGAAGATACGCAGTATTTT.